The 22 T cell receptor beta chains listed next were all sequenced from one sample in a study of T cell clonotyping in hematopoietic cell transplantation. Measured with immunoSEQ multiplex PCR; TCRdb has only the in-frame clones, and not every one. The sample lists nearly 9,500 clones, nearly 98% occurring once. The specimen comprised peripheral blood mononuclear cells, sampled 100 days after allogeneic stem cell transplant. The source of these receptors is a male patient aged 60-70 years who had an allogeneic stem cell transplant from a related donor, so the T cells may come from the graft donor. Some clones in this sample may be carry-over from other donors' samples.

The chain carries TRBV7-2 and TRBJ2-1; D uncertain. Per the germline V gene, CDR1 is SGHTA and CDR2 is FQGNSA. The CDR3 is made up of 12 amino acids. V gave up 5 bases and J gave up 3 bases, with 5 bases separating them. The DNA for the CDR3 is TGTGCCAGCAGCCACAACTACAATGAGCAGTTCTTC. Its translation: CASSHNYNEQFF. Together with reference TRBV7-2 and TRBJ2-1, the CDR3 gives the full variable domain: GAGVSQSPSNKVTEKGKDVELRCDPISGHTALYWYRQSLGQGLEFLIYFQGNSAPDKSGLPSDRFSAERTGGSVSTLTIQRTQQEDSAVYLCASSHNYNEQFFGPGTRLTVL.

The chain links TRBV5-6 to TRBJ2-7; 9 bases are a match to TRBD1. The CDR3 extends over 15 amino acids. V lost 5 bases and J lost 0; bases outside the gene matches: 6. Germline CDR1 SGHDT, CDR2 YYEEEE. The CDR3 coding sequence is TGTGCCAGCAGTTCCGGGACAGGGAGCTCCTACGAGCAGTACTTC. Protein product: CASSSGTGSSYEQYF.

The chain carries TRBV5-6 and TRBJ2-2; 7 bases line up with TRBD1. The V gene's germline CDR1 is SGHDT and CDR2 YYEEEE. The V and J ends lost 0 bases and 4 bases, in that order; junction bases with no gene match: 12. The CDR3 has 18 residues. CDR3 coding DNA: TGTGCCAGCAGCTTGGTGGGTGGACTCCCAGGGGGCACCGGGGAGCTGTTTTTT. It specifies CASSLVGGLPGGTGELFF.

This clone was detected once. This rearrangement joins TRBV2 to TRBJ2-3; D might be TRBD1 or TRBD2, each matching 5 bases. V lost 6 bases, J lost 1 base, and 23 bases lay in between. The CDR3 spans 18 residues. Germline CDR1 SNHLY, CDR2 FYNNEI. CDR3 sequence: CASRNPGALVGGTDTQYF. The CDR3 coding sequence is TGTGCCAGCAGAAATCCCGGGGCCCTTGTGGGTGGCACAGATACGCAGTATTTT.

The J gene is TRBJ1-5, the V gene TRBV19, with TRBD1 matching over 7 bases. V shed 3 bases, J shed 11 bases, and the junction held 10 bases outside the gene matches. The CDR3 runs 14 residues. Germline CDR1 is LNHDA and CDR2 is SQIVND (reference sequence). The chain's CDR3 is CASSIPQGGKAQHF. In nucleotides, the CDR3 is TGTGCCAGTAGTATTCCCCAGGGGGGCAAAGCCCAGCATTTT.

This clone was observed once. The rearrangement links TRBV2 to TRBJ1-1; D not resolved. Trimming took 7 bases from V and 1 from J, leaving 10 bases between them. The CDR3 has 13 residues. Germline CDR1 SNHLY, CDR2 FYNNEI. The DNA for the CDR3 is TGTGCCAGCACCTTGCTAGCGAACACTGAAGCTTTCTTT. Translation gives CASTLLANTEAFF.

The chain recombines TRBV6-5 with TRBJ1-1; D uncertain. V lost 0 bases and J 0 bases, leaving 8 bases between the germline ends. From germline, CDR1 is MNHEY and CDR2 SVGAGI. The CDR3 loop spans 15 amino acids. CDR3 region: CASSYSRAMNTEAFF. DNA for the CDR3: TGTGCCAGCAGTTACTCGCGCGCTATGAACACTGAAGCTTTCTTT.

The J gene is TRBJ1-2, the V gene TRBV5-6; D may be TRBD1 (5 bases). V lost 0 bases and J 3 bases, leaving 9 bases between the germline ends. The CDR3 is 14 amino acids. Germline-derived CDR1 and CDR2 are SGHDT and YYEEEE. CDR3: CASSLEAGYYGYTF. In DNA form, the CDR3 reads TGTGCCAGCAGCTTGGAGGCAGGGTACTATGGCTACACCTTC.

Written as DNA, the CDR3 is TGTGCCAGCAGCTTAGAGAACAGGGTATTAACTGAAGCTTTCTTT. Encoded protein: CASSLENRVLTEAFF. The J gene is TRBJ1-1, the V gene TRBV7-2; a possible D gene is TRBD1 (6 bases). Per germline, CDR1 SGHTA and CDR2 FQGNSA. V lost 1 base to trimming and J lost 5 bases, with 14 bases between them. The CDR3 spans 15 residues. The whole variable domain, filled in from reference TRBV7-2 and TRBJ1-1, reads GAGVSQSPSNKVTEKGKDVELRCDPISGHTALYWYRQSLGQGLEFLIYFQGNSAPDKSGLPSDRFSAERTGGSVSTLTIQRTQQEDSAVYLCASSLENRVLTEAFFGQGTRLTVV.

As DNA, the CDR3 is TGCAGTGCCCGACAGAGTTATGGCTACACCTTC. It codes for CSARQSYGYTF. The chain recombines TRBV20-1 with TRBJ1-2, with D possibly being TRBD1 (5 bases). From germline, CDR1 is DFQATT and CDR2 SNEGSKA (reference sequence). The V end lost 6 bases, the J end lost 5 bases, and 10 bases lay between the germline ends. The CDR3 is 11 residues long.

Details on this clone: Because the CDR3's place on the DNA is in doubt, the DNA is left out and the CDR3 is given as listed by TCRdb. The chain recombines TRBV21-1 with TRBJ1-6; the tabulated D call, TRBD1, remains unverified against the DNA. TRBV21-1 is tagged as a pseudogene. The CDR3 contains 13 residues when both ends are counted. The CDR3 region is CASSFGAGSPLHF.

This chain connects TRBV7-8 to TRBJ2-2, with D possibly being TRBD1 (5 bases). CDR3 size: 16 residues. V dropped 3 bases and J dropped 2 bases, with 13 bases sitting between them. Germline CDR1 is SGHVS and CDR2 is FQNEAQ. The CDR3 sequence: CASSFIQGSNTGELFF. The CDR3, as DNA: TGTGCCAGCAGCTTCATTCAGGGCTCTAACACCGGGGAGCTGTTTTTT.

The sample holds a few counts of this clone. The chain couples TRBV11-3 to TRBJ2-7, with D possibly being TRBD2 (5 bases). Germline CDR1 reads SGHNT; CDR2 reads YENEEA. Trimming stripped 5 bases from V and 4 bases from J, with 24 bases between. The CDR3 extends over 17 amino acids. The CDR3 region has the DNA TGTGCCAGCAGCCACCTAGGGTCCTCCCGGGGTAGGTACGAGCAGTACTTC. Translated: CASSHLGSSRGRYEQYF.

The rearrangement joins TRBV28 to TRBJ2-7; D remains unclear. The CDR3 contains 13 residues. The ends were cut back, 6 bases at V and 4 bases at J, with 13 bases in the middle. CDR1 is MDHEN and CDR2 is SYDVKM in the germline V gene. Written as DNA, the CDR3 is TGTGCCAGCAGGCTACTTACGGGTTACGAGCAGTACTTC. This gives the protein CASRLLTGYEQYF.

This chain uses TRBV11-3 with TRBJ1-6, with D uncertain. Between the trimmed V and J ends, which lost 5 bases and 7 bases, there was a span of 9 bases. The CDR3 length is 13 residues. Germline CDR1 is SGHNT and CDR2 is YENEEA. DNA for the CDR3: TGTGCCAGCAGCCTCCAGCCGAATTCACCCCTCCACTTT. Protein product: CASSLQPNSPLHF.

This chain connects TRBV5-3 to TRBJ1-2; TRBD1 is a possible D gene (6 bases). TRBV5-3 falls under the ORF class, with uncertain function. The germline V and J ends were trimmed by 4 bases and 8 bases, with 21 bases remaining between them. The CDR3 sequence is 15 residues long. Here the CDR3 DNA reads TGTGCCAGAAGCGCGGGCTCAGGGGTTTGGGTGGGCTACACCTTC. Amino acid sequence: CARSAGSGVWVGYTF.

The chain is built from TRBV28 and TRBJ2-1; D gene uncertain. The germline gives CDR1 MDHEN, CDR2 SYDVKM. V lost 3 bases and J lost 6, with 15 bases in between. The CDR3 loop spans 15 amino acids. The CDR3 coding sequence is TGTGCCAGCAGTTTCGGAGCCTGGTCGGCCAATGAGCAGTTCTTC. Protein product: CASSFGAWSANEQFF.

The chain is built from TRBV21-1 and TRBJ1-2. TRBV21-1 is reported as a pseudogene. This CDR3 is built from 11 residues. The CDR3 protein is CASKRREGYTF. The CDR3 DNA sequence: TGTGCCAGCAAAAGGCGCGAGGGCTACACCTTC.

In its sample, this clone was seen once. The V gene is TRBV9, the J gene TRBJ2-5; D possibly corresponds to TRBD1 (6 bases). Germline CDR1 and CDR2: SGDLS and YYNGEE. V was cut by 4 bases and J by 3 bases, with 13 bases left in between. There are 14 residues in the CDR3. CDR3 sequence (DNA): TGTGCCAGCAGCTTTGGACAGAGTAAAGAGACCCAGTACTTC. It yields the protein CASSFGQSKETQYF.

The chain carries TRBV4-1 and TRBJ1-5; unclear D gene. This CDR3 contains 13 residues. The germline V gene has CDR1 MGHRA and CDR2 YSYEKL. Trimming shortened V by 3 bases and J by 6 bases, and 9 bases separated the two germline ends. The CDR3 sequence: CASSHGPSQPQHF. CDR3 coding DNA: TGCGCCAGCAGCCACGGGCCTAGTCAGCCCCAGCATTTT.

The gene calls are TRBV6-6 and TRBJ1-6; no reliable D call. V lost 3 bases and J 6 bases, leaving 12 bases between the germline ends. The V gene's germline CDR1 is MNHNY and CDR2 SVGAGI (reference sequence). The CDR3 is 15 residues long. In nucleotides, the CDR3 is TGTGCCAGCAGTTATCGCTTCGAGGGTAATTCACCCCTCCACTTT. Translation gives CASSYRFEGNSPLHF.

This chain links TRBV9 with TRBJ1-1, with 7 bases lining up with TRBD1. This CDR3 region has 14 residues. J was trimmed by 1 base and V by 3 bases; bases with no gene match: 3. In germline, CDR1 is SGDLS, CDR2 YYNGEE. CDR3 residues: CASSAGQPNTEAFF. The CDR3 DNA follows: TGTGCCAGCAGCGCGGGACAGCCGAACACTGAAGCTTTCTTT. Supplemented by reference TRBV9 and TRBJ1-1, the full variable domain reads DSGVTQTPKHLITATGQRVTLRCSPRSGDLSVYWYQQSLDQGLQFLIQYYNGEERAKGNILERFSAQQFPDLHSELNLSSLELGDSALYFCASSAGQPNTEAFFGQGTRLTVV.